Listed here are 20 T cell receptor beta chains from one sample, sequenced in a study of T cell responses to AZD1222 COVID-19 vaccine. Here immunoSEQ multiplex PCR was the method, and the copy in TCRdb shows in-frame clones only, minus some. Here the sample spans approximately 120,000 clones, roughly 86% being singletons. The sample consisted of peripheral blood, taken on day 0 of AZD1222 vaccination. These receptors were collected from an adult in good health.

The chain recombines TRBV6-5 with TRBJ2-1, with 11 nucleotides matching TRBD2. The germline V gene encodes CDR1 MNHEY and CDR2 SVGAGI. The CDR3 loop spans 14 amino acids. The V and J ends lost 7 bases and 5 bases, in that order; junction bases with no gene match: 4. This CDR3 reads CASTAGLADNEQFF. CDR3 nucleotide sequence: TGTGCCAGCACCGCGGGACTAGCGGACAATGAGCAGTTCTTC.

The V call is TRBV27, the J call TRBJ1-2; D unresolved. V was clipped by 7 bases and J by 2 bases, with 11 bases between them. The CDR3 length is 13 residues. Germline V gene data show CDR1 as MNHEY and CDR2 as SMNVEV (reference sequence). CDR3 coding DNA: TGTGCCAGCACTACCCTTGGGAACTATGGCTACACCTTC. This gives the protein CASTTLGNYGYTF.

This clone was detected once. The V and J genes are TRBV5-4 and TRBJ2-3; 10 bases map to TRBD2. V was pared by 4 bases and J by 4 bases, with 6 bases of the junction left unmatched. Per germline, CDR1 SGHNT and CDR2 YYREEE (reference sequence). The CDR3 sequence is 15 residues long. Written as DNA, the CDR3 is TGTGCCAGCAGCGGAGCGGGAGGGCGGGCAGATACGCAGTATTTT. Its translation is CASSGAGGRADTQYF.

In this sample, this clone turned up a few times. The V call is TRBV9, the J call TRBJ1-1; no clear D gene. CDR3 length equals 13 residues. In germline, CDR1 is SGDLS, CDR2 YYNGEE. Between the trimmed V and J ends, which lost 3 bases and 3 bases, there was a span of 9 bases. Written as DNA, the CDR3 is TGTGCCAGCAGCGAGGCCCTGGACACTGAAGCTTTCTTT. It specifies CASSEALDTEAFF.

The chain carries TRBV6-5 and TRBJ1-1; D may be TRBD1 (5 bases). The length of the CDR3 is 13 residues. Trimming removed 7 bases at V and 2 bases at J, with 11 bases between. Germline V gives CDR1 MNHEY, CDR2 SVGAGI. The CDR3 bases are TGTGCCAGCACCTGGGGGGGAAACACTGAAGCTTTCTTT. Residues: CASTWGGNTEAFF.

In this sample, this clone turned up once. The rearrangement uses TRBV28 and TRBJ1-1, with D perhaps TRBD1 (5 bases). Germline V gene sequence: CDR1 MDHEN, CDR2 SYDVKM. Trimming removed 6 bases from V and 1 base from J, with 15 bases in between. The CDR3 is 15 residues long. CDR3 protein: CASRLLLGGNTEAFF. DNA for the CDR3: TGTGCCAGCAGACTTCTCTTGGGGGGGAACACTGAAGCTTTCTTT. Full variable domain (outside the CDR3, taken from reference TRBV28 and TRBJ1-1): DVKVTQSSRYLVKRTGEKVFLECVQDMDHENMFWYRQDPGLGLRLIYFSYDVKMKEKGDIPEGYSVSREKKERFSLILESASTNQTSMYLCASRLLLGGNTEAFFGQGTRLTVV.

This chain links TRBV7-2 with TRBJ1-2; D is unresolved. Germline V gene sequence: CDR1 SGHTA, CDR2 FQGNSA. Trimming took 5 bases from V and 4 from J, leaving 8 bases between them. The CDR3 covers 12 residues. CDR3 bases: TGTGCCAGCAGCCCACTGACCTATGGCTACACCTTC. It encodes CASSPLTYGYTF.

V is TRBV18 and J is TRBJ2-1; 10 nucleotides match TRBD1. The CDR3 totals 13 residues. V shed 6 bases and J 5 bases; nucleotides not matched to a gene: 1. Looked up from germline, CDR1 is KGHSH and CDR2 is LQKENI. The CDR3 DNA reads TGTGCCAGCTCGGGACAGGGGAACAATGAGCAGTTCTTC. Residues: CASSGQGNNEQFF.

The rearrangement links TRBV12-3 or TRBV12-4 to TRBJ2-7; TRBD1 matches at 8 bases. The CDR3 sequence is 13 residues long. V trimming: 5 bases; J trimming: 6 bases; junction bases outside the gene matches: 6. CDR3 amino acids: CASSPQDRAEQYF. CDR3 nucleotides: TGTGCCAGCAGTCCCCAGGACAGGGCCGAGCAGTACTTC.

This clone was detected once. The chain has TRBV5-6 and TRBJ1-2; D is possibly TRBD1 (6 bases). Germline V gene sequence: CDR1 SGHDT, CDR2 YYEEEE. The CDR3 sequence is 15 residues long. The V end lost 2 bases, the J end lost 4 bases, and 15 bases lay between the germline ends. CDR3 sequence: CASSLTTGQSYGYTF. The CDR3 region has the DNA TGTGCCAGCAGCTTAACAACAGGGCAAAGCTATGGCTACACCTTC.

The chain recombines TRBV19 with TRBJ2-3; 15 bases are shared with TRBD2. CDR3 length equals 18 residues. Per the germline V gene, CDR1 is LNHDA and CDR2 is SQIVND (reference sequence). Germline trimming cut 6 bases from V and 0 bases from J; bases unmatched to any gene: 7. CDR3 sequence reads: CASRGTSGGPRSTDTQYF. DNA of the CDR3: TGTGCCAGTAGAGGGACTAGCGGGGGGCCCCGTAGCACAGATACGCAGTATTTT.

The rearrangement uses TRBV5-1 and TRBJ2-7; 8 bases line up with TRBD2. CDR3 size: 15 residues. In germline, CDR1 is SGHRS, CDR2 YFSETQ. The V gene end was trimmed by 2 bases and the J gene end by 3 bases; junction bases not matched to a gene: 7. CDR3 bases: TGCGCCAGCAGCTTAAGCGGGAGAAAGGACTACGAGCAGTACTTC. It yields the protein CASSLSGRKDYEQYF.

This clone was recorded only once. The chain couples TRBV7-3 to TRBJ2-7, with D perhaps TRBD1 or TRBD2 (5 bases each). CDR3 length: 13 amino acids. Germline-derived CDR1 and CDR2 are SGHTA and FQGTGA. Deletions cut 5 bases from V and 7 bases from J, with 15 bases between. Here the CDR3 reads CASSLRGGGEQYF. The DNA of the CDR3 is TGTGCCAGCAGCCTGAGGGGCGGTGGGGAGCAGTACTTC.

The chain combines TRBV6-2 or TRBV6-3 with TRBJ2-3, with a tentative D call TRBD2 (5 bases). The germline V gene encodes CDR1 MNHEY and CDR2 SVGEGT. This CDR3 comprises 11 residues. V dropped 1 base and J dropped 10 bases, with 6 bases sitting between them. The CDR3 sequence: CASSYYGAQYF. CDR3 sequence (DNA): TGTGCCAGCAGTTACTACGGGGCGCAGTATTTT.

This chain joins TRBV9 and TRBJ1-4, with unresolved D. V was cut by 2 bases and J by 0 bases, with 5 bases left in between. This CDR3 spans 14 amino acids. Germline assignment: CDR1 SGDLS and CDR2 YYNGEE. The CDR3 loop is CASSVEATNEKLFF. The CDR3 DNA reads TGTGCCAGCAGCGTTGAAGCAACTAATGAAAAACTGTTTTTT.

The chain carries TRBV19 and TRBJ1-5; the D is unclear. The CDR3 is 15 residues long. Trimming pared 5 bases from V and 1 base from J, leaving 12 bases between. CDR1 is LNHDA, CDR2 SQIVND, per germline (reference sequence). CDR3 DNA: TGTGCCAGTAGTCGCTACGGGCAGAGCAATCAGCCCCAGCATTTT. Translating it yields CASSRYGQSNQPQHF.

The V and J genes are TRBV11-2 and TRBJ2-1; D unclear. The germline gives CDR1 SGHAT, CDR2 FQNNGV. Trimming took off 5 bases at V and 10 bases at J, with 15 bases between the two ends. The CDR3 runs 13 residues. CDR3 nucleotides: TGTGCCAGCAGCGCCCCTTACAGCTGGGAGCAGTTCTTC. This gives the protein CASSAPYSWEQFF.

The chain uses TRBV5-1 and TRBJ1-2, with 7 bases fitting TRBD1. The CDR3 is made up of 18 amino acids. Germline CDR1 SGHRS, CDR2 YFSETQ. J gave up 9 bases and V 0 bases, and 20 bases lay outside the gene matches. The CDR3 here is CASSLAEGARVPGFSYTF. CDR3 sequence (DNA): TGCGCCAGCAGCTTGGCCGAGGGGGCGCGAGTCCCTGGATTTAGCTACACCTTC.

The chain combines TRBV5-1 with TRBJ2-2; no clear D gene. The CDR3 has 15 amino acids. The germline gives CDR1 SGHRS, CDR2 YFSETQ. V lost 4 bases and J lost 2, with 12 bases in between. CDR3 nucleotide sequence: TGCGCCAGCAGCGCCCAGACGGCTAACACCGGGGAGCTGTTTTTT. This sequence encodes CASSAQTANTGELFF.

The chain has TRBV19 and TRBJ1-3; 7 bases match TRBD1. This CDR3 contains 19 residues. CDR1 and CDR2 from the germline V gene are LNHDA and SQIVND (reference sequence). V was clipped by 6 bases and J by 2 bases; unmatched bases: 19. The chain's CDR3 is CASRPPPGQIIPTGNTIYF. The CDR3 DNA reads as TGTGCCAGTAGACCTCCCCCGGGACAGATTATACCCACTGGAAACACCATATATTTT.